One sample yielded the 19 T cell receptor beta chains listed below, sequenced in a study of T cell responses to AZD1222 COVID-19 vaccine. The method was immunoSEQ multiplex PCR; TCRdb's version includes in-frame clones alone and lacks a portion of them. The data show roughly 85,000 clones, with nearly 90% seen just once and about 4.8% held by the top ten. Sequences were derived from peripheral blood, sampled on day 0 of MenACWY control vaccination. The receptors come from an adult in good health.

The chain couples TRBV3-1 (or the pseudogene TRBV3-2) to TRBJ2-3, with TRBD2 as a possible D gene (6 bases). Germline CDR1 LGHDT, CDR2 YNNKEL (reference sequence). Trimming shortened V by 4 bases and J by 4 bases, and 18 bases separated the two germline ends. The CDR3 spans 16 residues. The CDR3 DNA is TGTGCCAGCAGCCCTCTGCAGCCTAGGAGGGCAGATACGCAGTATTTT. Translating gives CASSPLQPRRADTQYF.

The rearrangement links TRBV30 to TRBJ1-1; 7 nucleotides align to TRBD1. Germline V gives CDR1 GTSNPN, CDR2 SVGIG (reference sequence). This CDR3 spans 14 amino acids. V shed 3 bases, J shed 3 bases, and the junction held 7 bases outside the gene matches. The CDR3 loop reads CAWRRQGGYTEAFF. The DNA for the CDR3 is TGTGCCTGGAGACGACAGGGCGGGTACACTGAAGCTTTCTTT. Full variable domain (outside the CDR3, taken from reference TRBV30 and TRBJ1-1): SQTIHQWPATLVQPVGSPLSLECTVEGTSNPNLYWYRQAAGRGLQLLFYSVGIGQISSEVPQNLSASRPQDRQFILSSKKLLLSDSGFYLCAWRRQGGYTEAFFGQGTRLTVV.

The CDR3 sequence: CASSYGYSNQPQHF. CDR3 bases: TGTGCCAGCAGTTATGGTTATAGCAATCAGCCCCAGCATTTT. This chain connects TRBV5-8 to TRBJ1-5, with unresolved D. Trimming cost V 5 bases and J 0 bases, with 9 bases left between them. CDR3 length: 14 amino acids. Looked up from germline, CDR1 is SGHTS and CDR2 is YDEGEE.

The CDR3 DNA sequence: TGTGCCAGTAGTATGTCCGGGAACACTGAAGCTTTCTTT. This codes for CASSMSGNTEAFF. V and J are TRBV19 and TRBJ1-1, with unresolved D. From germline, CDR1 is LNHDA and CDR2 SQIVND (reference sequence). This CDR3 is built from 13 residues. V dropped 3 bases and J dropped 1 base, with 6 bases sitting between them.

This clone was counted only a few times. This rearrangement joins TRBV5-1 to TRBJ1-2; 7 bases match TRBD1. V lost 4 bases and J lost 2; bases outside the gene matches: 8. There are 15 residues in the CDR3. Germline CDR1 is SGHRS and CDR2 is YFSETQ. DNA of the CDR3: TGCGCCAGCAGCCACGACAGGGAGAGGAACTATGGCTACACCTTC. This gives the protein CASSHDRERNYGYTF.

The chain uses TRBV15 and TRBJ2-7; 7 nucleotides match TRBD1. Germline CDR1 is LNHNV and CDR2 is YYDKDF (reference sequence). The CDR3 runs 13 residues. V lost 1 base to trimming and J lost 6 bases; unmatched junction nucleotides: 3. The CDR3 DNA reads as TGTGCCACCAGCAGAGGACAGGGTCTCGAGCAGTACTTC. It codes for CATSRGQGLEQYF.

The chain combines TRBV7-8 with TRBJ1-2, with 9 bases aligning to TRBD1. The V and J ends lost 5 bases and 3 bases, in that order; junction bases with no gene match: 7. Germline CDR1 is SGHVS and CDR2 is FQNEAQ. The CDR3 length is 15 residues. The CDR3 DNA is TGTGCCAGCAGCCGCCGGACAGGGGACGACTATGGCTACACCTTC. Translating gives CASSRRTGDDYGYTF.

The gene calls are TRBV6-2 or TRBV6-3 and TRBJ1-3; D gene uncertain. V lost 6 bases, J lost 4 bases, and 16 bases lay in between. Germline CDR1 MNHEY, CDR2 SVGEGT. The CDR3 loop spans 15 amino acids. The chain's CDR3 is CASSPLSGLGNTIYF. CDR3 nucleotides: TGTGCCAGCAGCCCTTTGTCCGGGCTCGGAAACACCATATATTTT.

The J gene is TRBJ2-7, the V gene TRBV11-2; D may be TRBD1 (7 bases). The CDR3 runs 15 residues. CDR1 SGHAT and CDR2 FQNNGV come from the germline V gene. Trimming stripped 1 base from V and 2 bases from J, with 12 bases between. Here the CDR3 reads CASSLGQGGTYEQYF. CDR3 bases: TGTGCCAGCAGCTTAGGGCAGGGGGGAACCTACGAGCAGTACTTC. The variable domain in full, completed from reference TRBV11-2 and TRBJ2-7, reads EAGVAQSPRYKIIEKRQSVAFWCNPISGHATLYWYQQILGQGPKLLIQFQNNGVVDDSQLPKDRFSAERLKGVDSTLKIQPAKLEDSAVYLCASSLGQGGTYEQYFGPGTRLTVT.

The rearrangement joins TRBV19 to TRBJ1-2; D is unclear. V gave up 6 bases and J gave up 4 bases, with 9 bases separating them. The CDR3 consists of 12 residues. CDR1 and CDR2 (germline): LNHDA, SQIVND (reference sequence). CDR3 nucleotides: TGTGCCAGTAGCGATCGTGCCTATGGCTACACCTTC. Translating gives CASSDRAYGYTF.

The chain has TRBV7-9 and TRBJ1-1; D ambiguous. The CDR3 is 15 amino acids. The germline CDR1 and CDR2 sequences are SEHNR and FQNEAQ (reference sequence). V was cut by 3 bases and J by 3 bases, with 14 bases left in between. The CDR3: CASSFDSWRDTEAFF. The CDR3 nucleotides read TGTGCCAGCAGCTTCGACTCCTGGAGAGACACTGAAGCTTTCTTT.

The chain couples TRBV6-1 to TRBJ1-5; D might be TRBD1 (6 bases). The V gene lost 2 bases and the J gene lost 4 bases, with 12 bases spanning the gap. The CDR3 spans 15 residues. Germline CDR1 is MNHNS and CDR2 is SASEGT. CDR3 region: CASSETSTGNQPQHF. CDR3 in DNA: TGTGCCAGCAGTGAAACAAGTACAGGGAATCAGCCCCAGCATTTT.

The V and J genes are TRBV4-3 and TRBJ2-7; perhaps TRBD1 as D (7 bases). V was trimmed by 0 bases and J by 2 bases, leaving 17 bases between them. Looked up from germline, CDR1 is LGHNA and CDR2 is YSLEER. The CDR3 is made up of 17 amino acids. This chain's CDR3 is CASSQDIGAGGTYEQYF. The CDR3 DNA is TGCGCCAGCAGCCAAGATATCGGGGCAGGGGGGACCTACGAGCAGTACTTC.

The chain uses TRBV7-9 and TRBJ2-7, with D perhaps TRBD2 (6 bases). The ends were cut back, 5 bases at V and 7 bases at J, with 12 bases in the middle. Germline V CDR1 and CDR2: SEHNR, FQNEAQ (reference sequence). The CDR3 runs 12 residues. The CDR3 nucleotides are TGTGCCAGCAGCCGATGGCGGGAAGAGCAGTACTTC. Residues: CASSRWREEQYF.

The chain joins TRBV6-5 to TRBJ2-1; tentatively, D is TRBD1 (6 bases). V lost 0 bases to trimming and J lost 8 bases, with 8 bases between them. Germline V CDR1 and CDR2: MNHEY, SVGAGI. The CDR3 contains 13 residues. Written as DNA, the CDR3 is TGTGCCAGCAGTTACTCCAGGGGAGATGAGCAGTTCTTC. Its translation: CASSYSRGDEQFF.

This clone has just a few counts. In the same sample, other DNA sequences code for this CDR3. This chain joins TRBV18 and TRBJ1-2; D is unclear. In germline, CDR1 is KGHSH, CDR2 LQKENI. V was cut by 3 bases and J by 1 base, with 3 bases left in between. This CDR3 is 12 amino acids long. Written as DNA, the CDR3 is TGTGCCAGCTCACCGAATAACTATGGCTACACCTTC. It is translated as CASSPNNYGYTF.

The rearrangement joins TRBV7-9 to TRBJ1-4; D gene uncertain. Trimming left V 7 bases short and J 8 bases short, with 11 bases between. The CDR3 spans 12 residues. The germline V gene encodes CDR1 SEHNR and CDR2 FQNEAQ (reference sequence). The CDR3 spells CASTELGEKLFF. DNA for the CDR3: TGTGCCAGCACCGAACTAGGGGAAAAACTGTTTTTT.

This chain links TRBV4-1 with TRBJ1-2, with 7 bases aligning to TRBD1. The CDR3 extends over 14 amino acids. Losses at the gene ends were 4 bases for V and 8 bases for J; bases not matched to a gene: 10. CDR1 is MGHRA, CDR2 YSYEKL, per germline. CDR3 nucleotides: TGCGCCAGCAGCCCTTGGACAGGTGGGGTCGGCTACACCTTC. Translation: CASSPWTGGVGYTF.

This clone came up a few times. This chain's CDR3 is CASSPWLGPLNEQFF. CDR3 sequence (DNA): TGTGCCAGCAGCCCATGGCTCGGGCCCCTCAATGAGCAGTTCTTC. The chain recombines TRBV14 with TRBJ2-1, with no clear D. Trimming removed 4 bases from V and 6 bases from J, with 16 bases in between. This CDR3 has 15 residues. Germline assignment: CDR1 SGHDN and CDR2 FVKESK.